These T cell receptor beta chains were read from a single sample in a study of shared clonotypes between healthy human individuals. Using immunoSEQ multiplex PCR, the repertoire was profiled, and TCRdb retains in-frame clones only, with some absent. Altogether some 2.4 million clones are present, 93% being singletons, with the ten largest covering approximately 0.37%. The sample comprised naive CD4+ T cells from PBMCs. The receptors originated from a man aged 18 to 30 in good health. Some clones in this sample may be carry-over from other donors' samples. Each CDR3 is given with its conserved first and last residue. A D gene is named only where the DNA matches it firmly. Size values are once, few and many counts, or a class for expanded clones, and some rows have none.

d_call: TRBD2; v_call: TRBV5-6; clone_size: -; j_call: TRBJ2-3; cdr3_nt: TGTGCCAGCAGCTTGGGACTAGCGGGAGCGCGCACAGATACGCAGTATTTT; cdr3_aa: CASSLGLAGARTDTQYF
d_call: -; v_call: TRBV28; clone_size: -; j_call: TRBJ1-5; cdr3_nt: TGTGCCAGCAGTTTTAGGCGGGGGACGCGCAATCAGCCCCAGCATTTT; cdr3_aa: CASSFRRGTRNQPQHF
d_call: -; v_call: TRBV28; clone_size: -; j_call: TRBJ2-7; cdr3_nt: TGTGCCAGCAGTTTATTAAGGGCAAGGGTAATGGGGTCTTCCTACGAGCAGTACTTC; cdr3_aa: CASSLLRARVMGSSYEQYF
d_call: -; v_call: TRBV6-1; clone_size: -; j_call: TRBJ1-1; cdr3_nt: TGTGCCAGCAGTGGGGACATCGCCTCGGGGGCTTTCTTT; cdr3_aa: CASSGDIASGAFF
d_call: -; v_call: TRBV30; clone_size: -; j_call: TRBJ1-2; cdr3_nt: TGTGCCTGGAGTGAGGGGGAACGCTACACCTTC; cdr3_aa: CAWSEGERYTF
d_call: -; v_call: TRBV19; clone_size: once; j_call: TRBJ2-7; cdr3_nt: TGTGCCAGTAGTGTGGGGATGTCGACCTACGAGCAGTACTTC; cdr3_aa: CASSVGMSTYEQYF
d_call: TRBD1; v_call: TRBV10-3; clone_size: -; j_call: TRBJ1-1; cdr3_nt: TGTGCCACGGCCGAGGGGGCGAAGACTGAAGCTTTCTTT; cdr3_aa: CATAEGAKTEAFF
d_call: -; v_call: TRBV19; clone_size: -; j_call: TRBJ1-5; cdr3_nt: TGTGCCAGTAGTATGACAGGAGGCGGTCAGCCCCAGCATTTT; cdr3_aa: CASSMTGGGQPQHF
d_call: -; v_call: TRBV4-1; clone_size: -; j_call: TRBJ2-7; cdr3_nt: TGCGCCAGCAGCCAAGCAGGGGGAGGGGGCTCCGAGCAGTACTTC; cdr3_aa: CASSQAGGGGSEQYF
d_call: -; v_call: TRBV7-3; clone_size: -; j_call: TRBJ1-2; cdr3_nt: TGTGCCAGCAGCGGAGACGATTCTGGCTACACCTTC; cdr3_aa: CASSGDDSGYTF
d_call: TRBD2; v_call: TRBV13; clone_size: -; j_call: TRBJ2-7; cdr3_nt: TGTGCCAGCAGCAGGACTAGCGGGAGATTCCGTGGGCAGTACTTC; cdr3_aa: CASSRTSGRFRGQYF
d_call: -; v_call: TRBV28; clone_size: -; j_call: TRBJ2-7; cdr3_nt: TGTGCCAGCAGTTTATTGGGTTCCTACGAGCAGTACTTC; cdr3_aa: CASSLLGSYEQYF
d_call: TRBD2; v_call: TRBV5-4; clone_size: -; j_call: TRBJ2-7; cdr3_nt: TGTGCCAGCAGCCTAAAAACCGGGACTAGCTACGAGCAGTACTTC; cdr3_aa: CASSLKTGTSYEQYF
d_call: -; v_call: TRBV4-2; clone_size: -; j_call: TRBJ1-3; cdr3_nt: TGTGCCAGCAGCGGCGGGACGCCGCACTCTGGAAACACCATATATTTT; cdr3_aa: CASSGGTPHSGNTIYF
d_call: TRBD1; v_call: TRBV5-6; clone_size: once; j_call: TRBJ1-1; cdr3_nt: TGTGCCAGCAGCCGAACAGGGGTCACTGAAGCTTTCTTT; cdr3_aa: CASSRTGVTEAFF
d_call: -; v_call: TRBV4-2; clone_size: -; j_call: TRBJ2-7; cdr3_nt: TGTGCCAGCAGCCAAGGAATTAGTAGCGAGCAGTACTTC; cdr3_aa: CASSQGISSEQYF
d_call: TRBD2; v_call: TRBV6-5; clone_size: -; j_call: TRBJ2-1; cdr3_nt: TGTGCCAGCAGTTACTCGGGACTAGCATTCCGCAATGAGCAGTTCTTC; cdr3_aa: CASSYSGLAFRNEQFF
d_call: -; v_call: TRBV28; clone_size: -; j_call: TRBJ2-3; cdr3_nt: TGTGCCAGCAGTTACCCGGAAGGTACGCAGTATTTT; cdr3_aa: CASSYPEGTQYF
d_call: TRBD1; v_call: TRBV18; clone_size: -; j_call: TRBJ2-7; cdr3_nt: TGTGCCAGCTCACCAAAGACAGGGGGGGCCTACGAGCAGTACTTC; cdr3_aa: CASSPKTGGAYEQYF
d_call: -; v_call: TRBV5-1; clone_size: -; j_call: TRBJ2-5; cdr3_nt: TGCGCCAGCAGCTTGGCCAATCGCAACAGGGAAAAAGAGACCCAGTACTTC; cdr3_aa: CASSLANRNREKETQYF
d_call: TRBD2; v_call: TRBV6-5; clone_size: -; j_call: TRBJ2-1; cdr3_nt: TGTGCCAGCAGTTACAGTGGACTAGTGTTGTATGAGCAGTTCTTC; cdr3_aa: CASSYSGLVLYEQFF
d_call: -; v_call: TRBV7-9; clone_size: -; j_call: TRBJ2-7; cdr3_nt: TGTGCCAGCAGCCCCCGACCGGGCAGGGGGGCGTACGAGCAGTACTTC; cdr3_aa: CASSPRPGRGAYEQYF
d_call: -; v_call: TRBV27; clone_size: -; j_call: TRBJ1-3; cdr3_nt: TGTGCCAGCAGGGGGTTGCCTGGAAACACCATATATTTT; cdr3_aa: CASRGLPGNTIYF
d_call: -; v_call: TRBV7-2; clone_size: -; j_call: TRBJ2-3; cdr3_nt: TGTGCCAGCAGCTTAGGACCCCACACAGATACGCAGTATTTT; cdr3_aa: CASSLGPHTDTQYF
d_call: -; v_call: TRBV6-5; clone_size: -; j_call: TRBJ1-2; cdr3_nt: TGTGCCAGCAGTTATAAATTGCCGGCCGTCTATGGCTACACCTTC; cdr3_aa: CASSYKLPAVYGYTF
d_call: TRBD1; v_call: TRBV6-6; clone_size: -; j_call: TRBJ1-1; cdr3_nt: TGTGCCAGCAGTCGCGGACAGGGGGGAACTGAAGCTTTCTTT; cdr3_aa: CASSRGQGGTEAFF
d_call: -; v_call: TRBV15; clone_size: -; j_call: TRBJ1-5; cdr3_nt: TGTGCCACCAGCAGAGTAAGGGTTAGCAATCAGCCCCAGCATTTT; cdr3_aa: CATSRVRVSNQPQHF
d_call: TRBD2; v_call: TRBV5-4; clone_size: -; j_call: TRBJ2-3; cdr3_nt: TGTGCCAGCAGCTCCAAAGCGGGAAGTAGCACAGATACGCAGTATTTT; cdr3_aa: CASSSKAGSSTDTQYF
d_call: TRBD2; v_call: TRBV7-3; clone_size: -; j_call: TRBJ2-1; cdr3_nt: TGTGCCAGCAGCTTGGCTAGCGGGAGGGGACTACACAATGAGCAGTTCTTC; cdr3_aa: CASSLASGRGLHNEQFF